The rows below give T cell receptor beta chains drawn from one sample of a study of OX40 agonist ivuxolimab in advanced cancers. Sequencing used immunoSEQ multiplex PCR; TCRdb keeps in-frame clones, though not all of them. The sample has under 95,000 clones; more than 70% are singletons. Here the sequenced sample was CD4+ or CD8+ T cells sorted from blood, taken in a trial of the OX40 agonist ivuxolimab. These receptors were taken from an adult with an advanced solid tumor such as melanoma, head and neck, liver or kidney cancer. Each CDR3 is given with its conserved first and last residue. D genes are given only for firm matches. For some rows the clone size is stated as once, few or many, or as a class when expanded; others skip it.

clone_size	v_call	j_call	d_call	cdr3_nt	cdr3_aa
-	TRBV6-5	TRBJ2-3	-	TGTGCCAGCAGCTTAGCCTCTCGCACAGATACGCAGTATTTT	CASSLASRTDTQYF
-	TRBV6-6	TRBJ2-1	-	TGTGCCAGCAGTTACTCGATGGGCGGGGCCTACAATGAGCAGTTCTTC	CASSYSMGGAYNEQFF
once	TRBV4-1	TRBJ1-5	-	TGCGCCAGCAGCCAAACGCCCTATAGCAATCAGCCCCAGCATTTT	CASSQTPYSNQPQHF
-	TRBV14	TRBJ2-1	TRBD2	TGTGCCAGCAGCCAAGGCGCTAGCGGAATCTACAATGAGCAGTTCTTC	CASSQGASGIYNEQFF
once	TRBV21-1	TRBJ2-3	-	TGTGCCAGCAGTCCTAGCGGGAGGGTCACAGATACGCAGTATTTT	CASSPSGRVTDTQYF
-	TRBV5-2	TRBJ1-2	-	TGTGCCAGCAGCCAAGATCAGGGGGTGGGGGACTATGGCTACACCTTC	CASSQDQGVGDYGYTF
-	TRBV5-4	TRBJ2-1	-	TGTGCCAGCAGCTTGGGGGGACTCAATGAGCAGTTCTTC	CASSLGGLNEQFF
-	TRBV2	TRBJ2-1	TRBD2	TGTGCCAGCAGGATCGGGACTAGCGGGAGAGGCAATGAGCAGTTCTTC	CASRIGTSGRGNEQFF
-	TRBV5-6	TRBJ1-5	TRBD1	TGTGCCAGCAGCTTGGCAGGGGGCGGGCAGCCCCAGCATTTT	CASSLAGGGQPQHF
few	TRBV19	TRBJ1-5	-	TGTGCCAGTCAAGAACAGGTTAGCAATCAGCCCCAGCATTTT	CASQEQVSNQPQHF
-	TRBV6-5	TRBJ1-3	-	TGTGCCAGCAGTTGCTCGAGGGACACTGGAAACACCATATATTTT	CASSCSRDTGNTIYF
-	TRBV11-3	TRBJ1-2	TRBD1	TGTGCCAGCAGCTTAGGGACAGGGGGCTATGGCTACACCTTC	CASSLGTGGYGYTF
-	TRBV2	TRBJ1-5	-	TGTGCCAGCAAGAAGGACGGGGAGCAGCCCCAGCATTTT	CASKKDGEQPQHF
few	TRBV30	TRBJ2-1	-	TGTGCCTGGAGTCTTACAGGGTGGAGGTCAGCCTACAATGAGCAGTTCTTC	CAWSLTGWRSAYNEQFF
-	TRBV7-7	TRBJ2-2	TRBD2	TGTGCTAGCAGCCCGCTAACTAGCGGGAGGTACACCGGGGAGCTGTTTTTT	CASSPLTSGRYTGELFF
-	TRBV6-1	TRBJ1-6	TRBD1	TGTGCCAGCAGTGAAGGTGGGACAGGGAATTCACCCCTCCACTTT	CASSEGGTGNSPLHF
-	TRBV6-1	TRBJ1-5	TRBD1	TGTGCCAGCGGACGGACAGGGGAGAGGATTCAGCCCCAGCATTTT	CASGRTGERIQPQHF
-	TRBV18	TRBJ1-2	-	TGTGCCAGCTCATCAAGCGGGGGCGAAGGCTACACCTTC	CASSSSGGEGYTF
-	TRBV6-4	TRBJ1-1	-	TGTGCCAGCAGAGCCGGGACAAGCGGGAACACTGAAGCTTTCTTT	CASRAGTSGNTEAFF
-	TRBV6-1	TRBJ2-7	-	TGTGCCAGCAGGGTCCTCGTAGGGAACGAGCAGTACTTC	CASRVLVGNEQYF
once	TRBV6-1	TRBJ2-2	-	TGTGCCAGCGGGGGCCTGAGGACCGGGGAGCTGTTTTTT	CASGGLRTGELFF
-	TRBV7-9	TRBJ2-7	-	TGTGCCAGCAGCCGCAGGGGATACGAGCAGTACTTC	CASSRRGYEQYF
-	TRBV6-1	TRBJ1-2	-	TGTGCCAGCAGTGAAGGTAGCGGGGTAGGTGGCTACACCTTC	CASSEGSGVGGYTF
many	TRBV6-1	TRBJ2-7	-	TGTGCCAGCACTGGAAGCTCTCTCTACGAGCAGTACTTC	CASTGSSLYEQYF
-	TRBV30	TRBJ1-5	-	TGTGCCTGGAGTTCGGGAACAGCCAATCAGCCCCAGCATTTT	CAWSSGTANQPQHF
-	TRBV5-1	TRBJ2-2	-	TGCGCCAGCAGCTTGGGCCAGGGGCAAACCGGGGAGCTGTTTTTT	CASSLGQGQTGELFF
-	TRBV21-1	TRBJ2-3	-	TGTGCCAGCAGCACTTTTGGCTTTACAGAGTTGGATACGCAGTATTTT	CASSTFGFTELDTQYF
few	TRBV10-1	TRBJ2-7	TRBD1	TGCGCCAGCGGACAGGGCTACGAGCAGTACTTC	CASGQGYEQYF
-	TRBV6-6	TRBJ1-1	-	TGTGCCAGCAGTTATCCCGAGGGGTCCCCGAACACTGAAGCTTTCTTT	CASSYPEGSPNTEAFF
-	TRBV11-2	TRBJ2-1	TRBD1	TGTGCCAGCAGCTCATCCAAAGGACAGGGCTCCTACAATGAGCAGTTCTTC	CASSSSKGQGSYNEQFF
-	TRBV7-6	TRBJ1-1	-	TGTGCCAGCAGCTTAGCCCAAAAGGGGGAGAGCACTGAAGCTTTCTTT	CASSLAQKGESTEAFF
-	TRBV7-6	TRBJ1-3	-	TGTGCCAGCAGCTTAGGGTCACAAGGAAACACCATATATTTT	CASSLGSQGNTIYF
-	TRBV7-9	TRBJ2-2	-	TGTGCCAGCAGCCCCGGGGGAACCGGGGAGCTGTTTTTT	CASSPGGTGELFF
-	TRBV5-1	TRBJ1-4	TRBD1	TGCGCCAGCAGCTTATCCGGGACAGGGTATAATGAAAAACTGTTTTTT	CASSLSGTGYNEKLFF
few	TRBV25-1	TRBJ1-2	-	TGTGCCAGCAGTGTCGTCAGGGATGGCGGCTACACCTTC	CASSVVRDGGYTF
-	TRBV11-2	TRBJ1-6	-	TGTGCCAGCAGCTTAGGGGAAGCCTATAATTCACCCCTCCACTTT	CASSLGEAYNSPLHF
-	TRBV18	TRBJ2-7	TRBD2	TGTGCCAGCTCACAAAAACCGGGACTAGCGGGACAACTTGGCTCCTACGAGCAGTACTTC	CASSQKPGLAGQLGSYEQYF
-	TRBV4-1	TRBJ2-2	-	TGCGCCAGCAGCCAAGAGGATTTTAGGAGGAGCACCGGGGAGCTGTTTTTT	CASSQEDFRRSTGELFF
-	TRBV19	TRBJ1-5	TRBD1	TGTGCCAGTTCTCGACAGGGTGTAGGGTTTAGCAATCAGCCCCAGCATTTT	CASSRQGVGFSNQPQHF
-	TRBV7-3	TRBJ2-7	TRBD1	TGTGCCAGCAGAGAGTCGGGACAGGGCGGCTACGAGCAGTACTTC	CASRESGQGGYEQYF
-	TRBV6-6	TRBJ2-7	-	TGTGCCAGCAGGCCGGGCCCAGGGGGGGAGCAGTACTTC	CASRPGPGGEQYF
-	TRBV7-2	TRBJ2-7	-	TGTGCCAGCAGCTTAGATCAGGGTTACTCCTACGAGCAGTACTTC	CASSLDQGYSYEQYF
once	TRBV11-3	TRBJ2-1	-	TGTGCCAGCAGCATAACAGGGAACTACAATGAGCAGTTCTTC	CASSITGNYNEQFF
-	TRBV4-3	TRBJ1-4	TRBD1	TGCGCCAGCAGCCAACGAGGGACAGGGGATGAAAAACTGTTTTTT	CASSQRGTGDEKLFF
-	TRBV11-1	TRBJ1-1	-	TGTGCCAGCAGCTTAGTAGGGATAGGAGTTGGAGGAGCTTTCTTT	CASSLVGIGVGGAFF
-	TRBV19	TRBJ2-1	TRBD2	TGTGCCAGTAGTGGGACTAGCGGGAGCCTCCTGAACAATGAGCAGTTCTTC	CASSGTSGSLLNNEQFF
-	TRBV27	TRBJ1-2	-	TGTGCCAGCAGTTTAAATGGCTATGGCTACACCTTC	CASSLNGYGYTF
medium-sized	TRBV2	TRBJ1-6	TRBD1	TGTGCCAGCATCCTACAGGGGTCCCCTAATTCACCCCTCCACTTT	CASILQGSPNSPLHF
-	TRBV7-8	TRBJ1-1	-	TGTGCCAGCAGCATACAGGGTGCGATTGAAGCTTTCTTT	CASSIQGAIEAFF
-	TRBV7-2	TRBJ2-1	-	TGTGCCAGCAGCTTGAGGGGTGACTCCTACAATGAGCAGTTCTTC	CASSLRGDSYNEQFF
-	TRBV11-3	TRBJ2-1	TRBD2	TGTGCCAGCAGCCCTGGGACTACCTACAATGAGCAGTTCTTC	CASSPGTTYNEQFF
-	TRBV7-7	TRBJ2-5	-	TGTGCTAGCGTCTCGGTTAGCGGCTTACAAGAGACCCAGTACTTC	CASVSVSGLQETQYF
-	TRBV5-4	TRBJ2-3	-	TGTGCCAGCAGCTTGGGCCGCACAGATACGCAGTATTTT	CASSLGRTDTQYF
-	TRBV6-4	TRBJ1-1	-	TGTGCCAGCAGGGGGACGGGGAACACTGAAGCTTTCTTT	CASRGTGNTEAFF
few	TRBV6-5	TRBJ1-3	-	TGTGCCAGCAGTTCTGGACGGGGTGGGGGAAACACCATATATTTT	CASSSGRGGGNTIYF
-	TRBV6-5	TRBJ2-2	-	TGTGCCAGCAGGGACACGGCGAACACCGGGGAGCTGTTTTTT	CASRDTANTGELFF
-	TRBV5-5	TRBJ2-7	-	TGTGCCAGCAGCTTGGATATGATCTTTGGGGCTAAAAGCTCCTACGAGCAGTACTTC	CASSLDMIFGAKSSYEQYF
-	TRBV7-6	TRBJ1-6	-	TGTGCCAGCAGCTTAACAGGGTGGGATGCACCCCTCCACTTT	CASSLTGWDAPLHF
-	TRBV19	TRBJ1-2	-	TGTGCCAGTAGTTTGGTGGGGAACTATGGCTACACCTTC	CASSLVGNYGYTF